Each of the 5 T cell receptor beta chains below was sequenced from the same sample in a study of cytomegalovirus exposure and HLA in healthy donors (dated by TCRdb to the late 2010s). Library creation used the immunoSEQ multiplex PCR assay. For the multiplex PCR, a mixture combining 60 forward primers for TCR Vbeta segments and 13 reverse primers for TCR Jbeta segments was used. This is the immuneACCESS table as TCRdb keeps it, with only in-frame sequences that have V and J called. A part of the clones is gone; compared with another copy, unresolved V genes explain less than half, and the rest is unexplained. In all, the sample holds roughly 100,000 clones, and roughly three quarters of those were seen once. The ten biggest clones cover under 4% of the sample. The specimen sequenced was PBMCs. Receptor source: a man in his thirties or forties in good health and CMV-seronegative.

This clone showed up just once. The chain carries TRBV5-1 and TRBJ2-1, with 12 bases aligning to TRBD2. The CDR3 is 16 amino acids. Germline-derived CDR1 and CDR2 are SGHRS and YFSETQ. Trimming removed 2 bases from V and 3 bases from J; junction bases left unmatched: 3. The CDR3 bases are TGCGCCAGCAGCTTCGGACTAGCGGGAATCTACAATGAGCAGTTCTTC. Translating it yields CASSFGLAGIYNEQFF.

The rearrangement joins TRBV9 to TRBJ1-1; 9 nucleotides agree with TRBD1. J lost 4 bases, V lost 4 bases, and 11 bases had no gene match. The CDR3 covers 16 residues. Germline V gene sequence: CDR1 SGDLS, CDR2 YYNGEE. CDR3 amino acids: CASSPRPDRGGTEAFF. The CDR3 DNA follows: TGTGCCAGCAGCCCCCGCCCGGACAGGGGCGGCACTGAAGCTTTCTTT.

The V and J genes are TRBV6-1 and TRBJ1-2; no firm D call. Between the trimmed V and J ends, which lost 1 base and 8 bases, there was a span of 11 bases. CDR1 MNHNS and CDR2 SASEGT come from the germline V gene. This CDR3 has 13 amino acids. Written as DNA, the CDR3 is TGTGCCAGCAGTGAAGGATTCGGGGAGGGCTACACCTTC. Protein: CASSEGFGEGYTF.

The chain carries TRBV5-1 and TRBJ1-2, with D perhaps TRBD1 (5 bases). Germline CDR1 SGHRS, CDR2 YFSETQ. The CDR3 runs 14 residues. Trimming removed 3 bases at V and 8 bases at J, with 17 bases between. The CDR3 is CASSSGGGAEGYTF. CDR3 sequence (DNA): TGCGCCAGCAGCTCGGGAGGAGGGGCGGAAGGCTACACCTTC.

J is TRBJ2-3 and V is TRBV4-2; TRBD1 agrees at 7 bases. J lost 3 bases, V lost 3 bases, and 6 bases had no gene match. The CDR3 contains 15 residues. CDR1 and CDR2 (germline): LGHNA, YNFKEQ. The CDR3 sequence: CASSQRQGPTDTQYF. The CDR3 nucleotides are TGTGCCAGCAGCCAGCGACAGGGCCCGACAGATACGCAGTATTTT.